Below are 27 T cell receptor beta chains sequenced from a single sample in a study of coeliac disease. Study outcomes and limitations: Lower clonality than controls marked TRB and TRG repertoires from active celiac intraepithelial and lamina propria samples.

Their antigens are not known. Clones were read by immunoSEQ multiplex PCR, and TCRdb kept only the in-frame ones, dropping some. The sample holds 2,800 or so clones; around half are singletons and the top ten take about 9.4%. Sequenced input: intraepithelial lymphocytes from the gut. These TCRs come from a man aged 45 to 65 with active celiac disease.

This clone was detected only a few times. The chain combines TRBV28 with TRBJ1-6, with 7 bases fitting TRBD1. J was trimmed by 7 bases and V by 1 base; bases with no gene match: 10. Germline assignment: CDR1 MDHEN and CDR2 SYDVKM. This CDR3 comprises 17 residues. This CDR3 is CASSLLWWGQFNSPLHF. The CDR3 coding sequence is TGTGCCAGCAGTTTATTATGGTGGGGACAGTTCAATTCACCCCTCCACTTT.

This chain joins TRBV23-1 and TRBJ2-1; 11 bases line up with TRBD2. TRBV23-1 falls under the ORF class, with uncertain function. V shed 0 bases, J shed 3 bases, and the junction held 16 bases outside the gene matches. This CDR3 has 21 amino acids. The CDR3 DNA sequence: TGCGCCAGCAGTCAATCGGGTGGACTAGCGGGCGAGCCGATCAACTACAATGAGCAGTTCTTC. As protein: CASSQSGGLAGEPINYNEQFF.

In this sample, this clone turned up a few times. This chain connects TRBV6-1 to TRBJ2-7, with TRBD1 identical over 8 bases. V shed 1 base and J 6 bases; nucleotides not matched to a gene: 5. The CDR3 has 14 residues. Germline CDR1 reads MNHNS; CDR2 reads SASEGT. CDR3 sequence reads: CASSEGRGPGEQYF. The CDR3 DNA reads TGTGCCAGCAGTGAAGGCAGGGGGCCGGGCGAGCAGTACTTC.

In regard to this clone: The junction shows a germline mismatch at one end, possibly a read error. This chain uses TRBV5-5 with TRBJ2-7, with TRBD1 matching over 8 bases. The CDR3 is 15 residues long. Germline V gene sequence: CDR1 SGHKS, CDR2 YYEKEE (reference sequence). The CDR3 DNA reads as TGTGCCAGCAGCCTGGTGGGACAGGAGGCCTACGGGCAGTACTTC. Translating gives CASSLVGQEAYGQYF.

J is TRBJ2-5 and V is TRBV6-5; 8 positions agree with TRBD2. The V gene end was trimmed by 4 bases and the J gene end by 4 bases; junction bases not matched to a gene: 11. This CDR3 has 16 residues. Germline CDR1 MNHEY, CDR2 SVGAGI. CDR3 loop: CASSSEYGTRRETQYF. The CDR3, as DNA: TGTGCCAGCAGTTCCGAATATGGGACTAGAAGAGAGACCCAGTACTTC.

CDR3 in amino acids: CSVVGSSHRSEQFF. For the CDR3, the DNA is TGCAGCGTTGTGGGGTCGTCGCACAGGAGTGAGCAGTTCTTC. The gene calls are TRBV29-1 and TRBJ2-1, with D tentatively TRBD1 (5 bases). Trimming removed 4 bases from V and 9 bases from J, with 19 bases in between. The CDR3 has 14 amino acids. Germline CDR1 and CDR2: SQVTM and ANQGSEA.

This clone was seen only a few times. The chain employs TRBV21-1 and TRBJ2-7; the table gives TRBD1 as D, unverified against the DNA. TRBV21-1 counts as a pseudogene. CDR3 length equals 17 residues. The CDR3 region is CASSLHVGVGGSYEQYV. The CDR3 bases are TGTGCCAGCAGCCTACATGTGGGAGTAGGGGGCTCCTACGAGCAGTACGTC.

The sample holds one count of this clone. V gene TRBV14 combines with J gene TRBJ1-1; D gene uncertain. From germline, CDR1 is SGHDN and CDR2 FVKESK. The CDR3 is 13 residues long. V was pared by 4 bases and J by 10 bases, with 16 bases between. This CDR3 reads CASSLTTMAGAFF. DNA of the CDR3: TGTGCCAGCAGCCTCACCACTATGGCGGGAGCTTTCTTT.

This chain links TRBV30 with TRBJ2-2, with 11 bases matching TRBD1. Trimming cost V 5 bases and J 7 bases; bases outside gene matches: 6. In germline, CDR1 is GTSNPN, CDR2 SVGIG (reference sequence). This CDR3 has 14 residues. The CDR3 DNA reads TGTGCCTGGGCTACGGGACAGGGGGTCGGGGAGCTGTTTTTT. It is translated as CAWATGQGVGELFF.

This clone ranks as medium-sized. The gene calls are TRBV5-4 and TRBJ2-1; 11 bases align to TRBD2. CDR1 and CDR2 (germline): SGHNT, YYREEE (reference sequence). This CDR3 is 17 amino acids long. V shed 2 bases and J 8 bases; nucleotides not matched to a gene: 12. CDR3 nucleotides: TGTGCCAGCAGCTTACTAGCGGGAGCCGAGAGAGGCCATGAGCAGTTCTTC. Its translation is CASSLLAGAERGHEQFF.

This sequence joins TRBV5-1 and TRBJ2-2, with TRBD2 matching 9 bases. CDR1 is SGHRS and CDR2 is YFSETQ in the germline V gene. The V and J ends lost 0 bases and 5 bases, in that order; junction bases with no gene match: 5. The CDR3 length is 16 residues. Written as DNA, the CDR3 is TGCGCCAGCAGCTTGGGGCTAGCGGGGCCTACCGGGGAGCTGTTTTTT. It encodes CASSLGLAGPTGELFF.

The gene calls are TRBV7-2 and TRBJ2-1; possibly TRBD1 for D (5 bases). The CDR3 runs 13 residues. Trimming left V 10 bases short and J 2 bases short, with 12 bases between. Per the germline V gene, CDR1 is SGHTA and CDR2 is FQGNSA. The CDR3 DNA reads TGTGCCATCGCGCTAGGGGCCTACAATGAGCAGTTCTTC. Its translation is CAIALGAYNEQFF. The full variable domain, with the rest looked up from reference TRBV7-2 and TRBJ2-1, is GAGVSQSPSNKVTEKGKDVELRCDPISGHTALYWYRQSLGQGLEFLIYFQGNSAPDKSGLPSDRFSAERTGGSVSTLTIQRTQQEDSAVYLCAIALGAYNEQFFGPGTRLTVL.

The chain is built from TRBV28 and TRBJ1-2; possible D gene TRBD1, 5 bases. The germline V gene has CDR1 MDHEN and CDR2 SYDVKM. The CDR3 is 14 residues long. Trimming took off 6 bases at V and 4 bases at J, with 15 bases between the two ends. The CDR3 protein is CASSSRGVVYGYTF. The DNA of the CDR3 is TGTGCCAGCAGCTCCCGGGGGGTGGTCTATGGCTACACCTTC.

CDR3 sequence reads: CASSIAAAYNSPLHF. CDR3 bases: TGTGCCAGTAGTATAGCTGCGGCTTATAATTCACCCCTCCACTTT. The gene calls are TRBV19 and TRBJ1-6, with unresolved D. The germline gives CDR1 LNHDA, CDR2 SQIVND (reference sequence). This CDR3 is built from 15 residues. The germline V and J ends were trimmed by 1 base and 4 bases, with 8 bases remaining between them.

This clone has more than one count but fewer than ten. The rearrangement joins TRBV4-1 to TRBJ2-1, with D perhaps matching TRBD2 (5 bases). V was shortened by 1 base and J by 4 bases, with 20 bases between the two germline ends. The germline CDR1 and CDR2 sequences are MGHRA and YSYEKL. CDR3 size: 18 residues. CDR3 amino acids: CASSQVNSRSGLYNEQFF. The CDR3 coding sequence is TGCGCCAGCAGCCAAGTGAACTCCAGGAGCGGTCTATACAATGAGCAGTTCTTC.

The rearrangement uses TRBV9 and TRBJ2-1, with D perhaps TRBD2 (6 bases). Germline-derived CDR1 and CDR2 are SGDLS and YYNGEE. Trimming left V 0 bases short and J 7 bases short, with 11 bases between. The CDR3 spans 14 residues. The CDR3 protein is CASSVEGSGNEQFF. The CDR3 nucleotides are TGTGCCAGCAGCGTAGAGGGTAGCGGTAATGAGCAGTTCTTC.

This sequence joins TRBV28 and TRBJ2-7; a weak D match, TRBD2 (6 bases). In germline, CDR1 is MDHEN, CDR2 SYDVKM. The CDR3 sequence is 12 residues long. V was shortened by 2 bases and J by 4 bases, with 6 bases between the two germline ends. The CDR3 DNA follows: TGTGCCAGCAGTTTAGCGGGGTACGAGCAGTACTTC. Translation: CASSLAGYEQYF.

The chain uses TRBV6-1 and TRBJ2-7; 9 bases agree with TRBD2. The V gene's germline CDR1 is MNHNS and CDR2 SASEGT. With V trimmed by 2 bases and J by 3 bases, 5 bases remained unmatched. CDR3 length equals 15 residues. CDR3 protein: CASSEPPSGNYEQYV. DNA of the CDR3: TGTGCCAGCAGTGAACCCCCTAGCGGGAACTACGAGCAGTACGTC.

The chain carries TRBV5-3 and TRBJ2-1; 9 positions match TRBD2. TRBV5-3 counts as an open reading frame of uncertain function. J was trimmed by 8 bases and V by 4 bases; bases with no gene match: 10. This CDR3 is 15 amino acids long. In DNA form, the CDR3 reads TGTGCCAGAAGCAATAGTAGCGGGAGAATCGATGAGCAGTTCTTC. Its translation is CARSNSSGRIDEQFF.

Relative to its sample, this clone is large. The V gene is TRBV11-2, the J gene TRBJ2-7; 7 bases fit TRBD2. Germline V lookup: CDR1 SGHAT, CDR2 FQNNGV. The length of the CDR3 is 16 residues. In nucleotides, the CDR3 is TGTGCCAGCAGCTTAACCTTGGCGGGAGACTCCCACGAGCAGTACGTC. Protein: CASSLTLAGDSHEQYV.

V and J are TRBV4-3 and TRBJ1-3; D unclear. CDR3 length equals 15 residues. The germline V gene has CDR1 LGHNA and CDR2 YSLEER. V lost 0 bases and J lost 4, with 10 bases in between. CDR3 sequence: CASSQDWRGGNTIYF. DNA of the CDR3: TGCGCCAGCAGCCAAGACTGGAGAGGGGGAAACACCATATATTTT.

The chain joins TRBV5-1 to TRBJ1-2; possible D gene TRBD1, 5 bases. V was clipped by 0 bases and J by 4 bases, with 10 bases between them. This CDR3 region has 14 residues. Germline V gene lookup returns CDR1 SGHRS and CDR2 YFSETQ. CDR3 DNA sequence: TGCGCCAGCAGCTTGGGGGGGGGACCCTATGGCTACACCTTC. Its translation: CASSLGGGPYGYTF.

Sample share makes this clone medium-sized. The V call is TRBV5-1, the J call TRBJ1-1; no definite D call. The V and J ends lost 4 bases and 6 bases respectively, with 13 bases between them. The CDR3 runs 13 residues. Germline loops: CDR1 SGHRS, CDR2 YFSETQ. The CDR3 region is CASSLGSGAEAFF. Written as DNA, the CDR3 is TGCGCCAGCAGCCTCGGGAGCGGGGCTGAAGCTTTCTTT.

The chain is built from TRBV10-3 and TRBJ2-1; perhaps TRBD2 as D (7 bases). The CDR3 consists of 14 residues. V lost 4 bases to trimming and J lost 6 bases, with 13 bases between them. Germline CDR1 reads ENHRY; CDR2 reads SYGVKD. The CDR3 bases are TGTGCCATCAGTGTCGGGGGAGGGGGCAATGAGCAGTTCTTC. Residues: CAISVGGGGNEQFF.

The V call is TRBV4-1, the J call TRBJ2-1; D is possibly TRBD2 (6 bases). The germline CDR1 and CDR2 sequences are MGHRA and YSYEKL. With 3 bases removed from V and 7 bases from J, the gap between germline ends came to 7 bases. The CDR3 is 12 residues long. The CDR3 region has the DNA TGCGCCAGCAGCCAGGGGGGAAATGAGCAGTTCTTC. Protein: CASSQGGNEQFF.

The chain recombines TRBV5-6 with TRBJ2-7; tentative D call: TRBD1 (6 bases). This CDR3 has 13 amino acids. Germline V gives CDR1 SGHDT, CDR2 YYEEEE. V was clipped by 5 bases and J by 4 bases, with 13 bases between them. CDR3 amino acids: CASRRQGMYEQYF. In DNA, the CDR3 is TGTGCCAGCAGGAGGCAGGGGATGTACGAGCAGTACTTC. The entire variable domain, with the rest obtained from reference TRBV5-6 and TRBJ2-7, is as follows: DAGVTQSPTHLIKTRGQQVTLRCSPKSGHDTVSWYQQALGQGPQFIFQYYEEEERQRGNFPDRFSGHQFPNYSSELNVNALLLGDSALYLCASRRQGMYEQYFGPGTRLTVT.

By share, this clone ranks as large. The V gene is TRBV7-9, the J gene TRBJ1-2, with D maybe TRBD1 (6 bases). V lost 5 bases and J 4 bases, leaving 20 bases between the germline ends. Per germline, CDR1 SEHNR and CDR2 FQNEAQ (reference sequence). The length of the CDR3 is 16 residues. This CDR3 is CASSNPQGISAYGYTF. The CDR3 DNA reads TGTGCCAGCAGCAATCCCCAGGGGATCTCTGCCTATGGCTACACCTTC.